Presented here are 10 T cell receptor beta chains from one specimen sequenced in a study of shared clonotypes between healthy human individuals. TCRdb's table, derived via immunoSEQ multiplex PCR, lists solely in-frame clones and lacks some. The repertoire holds millions of clones, with roughly 94% as singletons. Sequenced: naive CD4+ T cells sorted from blood. The subset: CD45RA+ positively selected. The receptor source for this set is a man aged 18 to 30 in good health.

This clone was observed once. Other DNA sequences in this sample translate to the same CDR3. The chain links TRBV18 to TRBJ1-6, with 8 bases identical to TRBD1. The CDR3 has 15 amino acids. Germline V CDR1 and CDR2: KGHSH, LQKENI. J gave up 2 bases and V 3 bases, and 0 bases lay outside the gene matches. The CDR3 here is CASSPGQAYNSPLHF. CDR3 sequence (DNA): TGTGCCAGCTCACCGGGACAGGCCTATAATTCACCCCTCCACTTT.

This clone has a single count. The chain combines TRBV7-2 with TRBJ1-1; D is ambiguous. The CDR3 extends over 12 amino acids. The V gene's germline CDR1 is SGHTA and CDR2 FQGNSA. V was shortened by 3 bases and J by 5 bases, with 7 bases between the two germline ends. The CDR3 DNA reads as TGTGCCAGCAGCTTCGTTCTAACTGAAGCTTTCTTT. Translated, it gives CASSFVLTEAFF.

This chain connects TRBV4-2 to TRBJ2-1; tentatively, D is TRBD2 (6 bases). Germline V gene sequence: CDR1 LGHNA, CDR2 YNFKEQ. V was trimmed by 1 base and J by 4 bases, leaving 14 bases between them. CDR3 length: 16 residues. CDR3 protein: CASSQGLAEGYNEQFF. The CDR3 nucleotides read TGTGCCAGCAGCCAAGGGTTAGCGGAAGGGTACAATGAGCAGTTCTTC.

In DNA, the CDR3 is TGTGCCAGCAGTTCCACTCCTATTTCACCCCTCCACTTT. It is translated as CASSSTPISPLHF. This rearrangement joins TRBV6-5 to TRBJ1-6; unclear D gene. Trimming left V 4 bases short and J 9 bases short, with 10 bases between. This CDR3 is built from 13 residues. Germline-derived CDR1 and CDR2 are MNHEY and SVGAGI.

CDR3 sequence (DNA): TGTGCCTGGAGTGTACGGCGGGGGGTCTACGAGCAGTACTTC. This codes for CAWSVRRGVYEQYF. The chain couples TRBV30 to TRBJ2-7; 8 nucleotides match TRBD2. Germline assignment: CDR1 GTSNPN and CDR2 SVGIG (reference sequence). The V and J ends lost 0 bases and 3 bases, in that order; junction bases with no gene match: 4. CDR3 length equals 14 residues. The whole variable domain, filled in from reference TRBV30 and TRBJ2-7, reads SQTIHQWPATLVQPVGSPLSLECTVEGTSNPNLYWYRQAAGRGLQLLFYSVGIGQISSEVPQNLSASRPQDRQFILSSKKLLLSDSGFYLCAWSVRRGVYEQYFGPGTRLTVT.

This chain uses TRBV5-1 with TRBJ2-7; the D gene is possibly TRBD1 (5 bases). CDR1 SGHRS and CDR2 YFSETQ come from the germline V gene. V lost 0 bases and J 6 bases, leaving 13 bases between the germline ends. This CDR3 is 14 amino acids long. CDR3 in amino acids: CASSLASRVIEQYF. CDR3 nucleotide sequence: TGCGCCAGCAGCTTGGCCTCCAGGGTTATCGAGCAGTACTTC.

The CDR3 sequence is CAWKLGLGQAFGYTF. CDR3 in DNA: TGTGCCTGGAAACTAGGACTCGGACAGGCTTTTGGCTACACCTTC. J is TRBJ1-2 and V is TRBV30; TRBD1 agrees at 7 bases. V trimming: 4 bases; J trimming: 7 bases; junction bases outside the gene matches: 15. This CDR3 contains 15 residues. Germline V gene data show CDR1 as GTSNPN and CDR2 as SVGIG (reference sequence).

Note on this clone: Just one base apart from a much larger clone, this may be a read error. The chain uses TRBV5-4 and TRBJ1-2; 8 bases are shared with TRBD1. Germline assignment: CDR1 SGHNT and CDR2 YYREEE (reference sequence). The junction had 8 bases not matched to a gene; V was cut back by 4 bases and J by 6 bases. CDR3 length: 14 residues. The CDR3 loop is CASSPTGQVHGYTF. CDR3 DNA sequence: TGTGCCAGCAGCCCGACGGGACAGGTTCATGGCTACACCTTC.

This sequence joins TRBV9 and TRBJ2-3; a possible D gene is TRBD1 (6 bases). The length of the CDR3 is 14 residues. Trimming pared 4 bases from V and 5 bases from J, leaving 14 bases between. Per the germline V gene, CDR1 is SGDLS and CDR2 is YYNGEE. CDR3 sequence: CASSLQGWLDTQYF. For the CDR3, the DNA is TGTGCCAGCAGCTTACAGGGTTGGTTAGATACGCAGTATTTT.

This chain connects TRBV7-6 to TRBJ2-1; 10 positions match TRBD2. Germline V gene data show CDR1 as SGHVS and CDR2 as FNYEAQ. The CDR3 sequence is 16 residues long. J gave up 8 bases and V 0 bases, and 7 bases lay outside the gene matches. In nucleotides, the CDR3 is TGTGCCAGCAGCTTAGCCCTCAGCGGGGGGGCCGATGAGCAGTTCTTC. The encoded protein is CASSLALSGGADEQFF. Full variable domain (rest looked up from reference TRBV7-6 and TRBJ2-1): GAGVSQSPRYKVTKRGQDVALRCDPISGHVSLYWYRQALGQGPEFLTYFNYEAQQDKSGLPNDRFSAERPEGSISTLTIQRTEQRDSAMYRCASSLALSGGADEQFFGPGTRLTVL.